This record looks at one T cell receptor beta chain sequence and its context. As yet, its antigen is unknown. Trimming took off 5 bases at V and 3 bases at J, with 19 bases between the two ends. Germline V lookup: CDR1 SGHTA, CDR2 FQGTGA. CDR3 length: 16 amino acids. The sample is drawn from a study of cytomegalovirus exposure and HLA in healthy donors. About the research overall: Early released data had tens of millions of unique TCRs, all coming from HLA-typed donors.

Study findings and constraints: The authors confirmed in vitro that a few CMV-associated chains were specific for CMV antigens.

Primers: 60 Vbeta forward and 13 Jbeta reverse. Produced via immunoSEQ multiplex PCR; TCRdb's table is partial and in-frame only. The sample records about 92,000 clones, about 85% being singletons. The sample consisted of PBMCs. The gene calls are TRBV7-3 and TRBJ1-2, with D possibly TRBD1 on 5 matching bases. The clonotype was recovered from a girl aged 2 to 10 in good health and CMV-seropositive. The CDR3 here is CASSPSAGGADYGYTF. CDR3 DNA: TGTGCCAGCAGCCCATCCGCGGGGGGAGCGGACTATGGCTACACCTTC. The whole variable domain, remainder taken from reference TRBV7-3 and TRBJ1-2, is GAGVSQTPSNKVTEKGKYVELRCDPISGHTALYWYRQSLGQGPEFLIYFQGTGAADDSGLPNDRFFAVRPEGSVSTLKIQRTERGDSAVYLCASSPSAGGADYGYTFGSGTRLTVV.